Listed here are 31 T cell receptor beta chains from one sample, sequenced in a study of identical twins. TCRdb independently ran MiXCR on the 5' RACE reads; one entry per CDR3 protein. The table lists 240,000 or so distinct CDR3 sequences, 10% to 15% of them singletons. These data were also filed under a second study, of yellow fever vaccine responses in identical twins.

Sample: memory (CD45RO+) T cells sorted from blood. Every receptor here comes from a woman between 18 and 30 years old in good health.

The chain combines TRBV12-3 or TRBV12-4 with TRBJ2-7; D is ambiguous. The CDR3 runs to 13 residues. The V and J ends lost 6 bases and 2 bases respectively, with 11 bases between them. The CDR3 nucleotides are TGTGCCAGCAGACTGGACGGGCCCTACGAGCAGTACTTC. Its protein product is CASRLDGPYEQYF.

This clonotype came up a few times. The chain is built from TRBV18 and TRBJ2-6, with D perhaps given as TRBD1 or TRBD2 (5 bases each). CDR1 and CDR2 from the germline V gene are KGHSH and LQKENI. CDR3 size: 18 residues. The V end was cut by 0 bases, the J end by 0 bases, with 12 bases between. CDR3 DNA: TGTGCCAGCTCACCACCGCTGGGACGTCCCTCTGGGGCCAACGTCCTGACTTTC. As protein: CASSPPLGRPSGANVLTF.

This clonotype has a handful of counts. The rearrangement joins TRBV20-1 to TRBJ2-3; D might be TRBD1 (5 bases). Trimming took off 4 bases at V and 1 base at J, with 12 bases between the two ends. The CDR3 has 14 residues. CDR1 and CDR2 from the germline V gene are DFQATT and SNEGSKA (reference sequence). The CDR3 here is CSAIWGRGTDTQYF. In nucleotides, the CDR3 is TGCAGTGCTATCTGGGGCAGGGGCACAGATACGCAGTATTTT.

J is TRBJ2-1 and V is TRBV7-9; 8 bases fit TRBD2. The CDR3 is 17 residues long. J lost 1 base, V lost 2 bases, and 7 bases had no gene match. Germline CDR1 and CDR2: SEHNR and FQNEAQ (reference sequence). The CDR3 loop is CASSLRASGPSYNEQFF. CDR3 DNA: TGTGCCAGCAGCTTAAGGGCTAGCGGGCCATCCTACAATGAGCAGTTCTTC.

This clonotype was counted a few times. The V gene is TRBV11-2, the J gene TRBJ1-1; D not resolved. The germline V gene encodes CDR1 SGHAT and CDR2 FQNNGV. The ends were cut back, 4 bases at V and 5 bases at J, with 17 bases in the middle. The CDR3 has 15 residues. CDR3 loop: CASSSFGLGGTEAFF. CDR3 nucleotide sequence: TGTGCCAGCAGCTCTTTTGGACTGGGTGGTACTGAAGCTTTCTTT.

The chain uses TRBV20-1 and TRBJ2-1; the D is unclear. The length of the CDR3 is 14 residues. V was pared by 6 bases and J by 9 bases, with 21 bases between. The germline V gene has CDR1 DFQATT and CDR2 SNEGSKA (reference sequence). This CDR3 is CSATPKLISGEQFF. In DNA form, the CDR3 reads TGCAGTGCCACCCCTAAACTGATCTCGGGTGAGCAGTTCTTC.

V and J are TRBV20-1 and TRBJ1-3; 7 bases map to TRBD1. The CDR3 length is 15 residues. Germline trimming cut 5 bases from V and 4 bases from J; bases unmatched to any gene: 11. Germline V gene lookup returns CDR1 DFQATT and CDR2 SNEGSKA (reference sequence). The CDR3 bases are TGCAGTGCTGGACAGGAGGAGGTACCCGGAAACACCATATATTTT. Translating gives CSAGQEEVPGNTIYF.

The V call is TRBV30, the J call TRBJ1-1; 7 bases are shared with TRBD1. The CDR3 contains 14 residues. The germline CDR1 and CDR2 sequences are GTSNPN and SVGIG (reference sequence). The V and J ends lost 1 base and 11 bases, in that order; junction bases with no gene match: 13. CDR3: CAWSDKNDRVGAFF. CDR3 nucleotides: TGTGCCTGGAGTGATAAAAATGACAGGGTAGGGGCTTTCTTT.

The rearrangement uses TRBV20-1 and TRBJ2-3; 8 bases line up with TRBD2. Germline V gene data show CDR1 as DFQATT and CDR2 as SNEGSKA (reference sequence). The V gene end was trimmed by 6 bases and the J gene end by 1 base; junction bases not matched to a gene: 12. The CDR3 runs 16 residues. CDR3 in DNA: TGCAGTGCGGCAGCTACTAGCGGAAACGGCACAGATACGCAGTATTTT. This encodes CSAAATSGNGTDTQYF.

This clonotype appeared many times. The V call is TRBV7-4, the J call TRBJ2-3; D gene uncertain. CDR3 size: 12 residues. From germline, CDR1 is SGHVT and CDR2 SQSDAQ. The ends were cut back, 2 bases at V and 4 bases at J, with 4 bases in the middle. CDR3 region: CASSLLPDTQYF. DNA of the CDR3: TGTGCCAGCAGCTTACTCCCAGATACGCAGTATTTT.

The rearrangement uses TRBV27 and TRBJ1-1; possible D gene TRBD1, 5 bases. The V gene lost 4 bases and the J gene lost 4 bases, with 22 bases spanning the gap. The CDR3 extends over 17 amino acids. CDR1 and CDR2 (germline): MNHEY, SMNVEV (reference sequence). CDR3 sequence: CASSSQRFRGRSTEAFF. CDR3 nucleotide sequence: TGTGCCAGCAGTTCCCAGAGGTTTCGGGGACGGAGCACTGAAGCTTTCTTT.

This clonotype was observed a few times. The V gene is TRBV7-2, the J gene TRBJ2-1, with D possibly matching TRBD1 (5 bases). There are 16 residues in the CDR3. The germline V gene has CDR1 SGHTA and CDR2 FQGNSA. Trimming took off 1 base at V and 8 bases at J, with 18 bases between the two ends. CDR3 in amino acids: CASSLVPPRAPDEQFF. DNA for the CDR3: TGTGCCAGCAGCTTAGTACCACCCAGGGCCCCCGATGAGCAGTTCTTC.

This clonotype was picked up a small number of times. The genes are TRBV5-1 and TRBJ2-1; 13 positions agree with TRBD2. The CDR3 length is 16 residues. The germline V gene encodes CDR1 SGHRS and CDR2 YFSETQ. With 2 bases clipped from V and 9 bases from J, the junction kept 8 bases outside the gene matches. For the CDR3, the DNA is TGCGCCAGCAGCTTTGGGACTAGCGGGATACGTCGTGAGCAGTTCTTC. As protein: CASSFGTSGIRREQFF.

This clonotype was detected only once. One base away lies a much larger clone, so this may be a sequencing read error. The chain joins TRBV11-2 to TRBJ2-5, with a weak D call TRBD2 (5 bases). V was pared by 2 bases and J by 3 bases, with 13 bases between. This CDR3 region has 15 residues. Germline lookup yields CDR1 SGHAT and CDR2 FQNNGV. CDR3 residues: CASSLLKGVKETQYF. Written as DNA, the CDR3 is TGTGCCAGCAGCTTATTGAAGGGAGTAAAAGAGACCCAGTACTTC.

The rearrangement uses TRBV6-5 and TRBJ2-7; tentatively, D is TRBD1 (5 bases). CDR3 length equals 14 residues. V lost 2 bases and J lost 2, with 10 bases in between. Germline CDR1 and CDR2: MNHEY and SVGAGI. The CDR3 region is CASSYMKGPYEQYF. The CDR3 DNA reads TGTGCCAGCAGTTACATGAAGGGGCCCTACGAGCAGTACTTC.

The table lists this clonotype with many counts. The V and J genes are TRBV24-1 and TRBJ2-2, with a tentative D call TRBD2 (6 bases). Trimming left V 5 bases short and J 1 base short, with 10 bases between. Germline CDR1 reads KGHDR; CDR2 reads SFDVKD. The CDR3 sequence is 15 residues long. CDR3 coding DNA: TGTGCCACCAGTGCCCGGCGGGGGAACACCGGGGAGCTGTTTTTT. It is translated as CATSARRGNTGELFF.

This clonotype was found a few times. One junction end does not reproduce the germline sequence, and a read error may be involved. The chain combines TRBV7-8 with TRBJ2-7; 7 bases are shared with TRBD1. This CDR3 spans 15 amino acids. CDR1 SGHVS and CDR2 FQNEAQ come from the germline V gene. CDR3 nucleotides: TGTGCCAGCAGGTTAGATGAAGGGGGCCCTTACGAGCAGTACTTC. Translation: CASRLDEGGPYEQYF.

This clonotype has more than one count but fewer than ten. This chain connects TRBV4-3 to TRBJ1-5, with D unclear. This CDR3 spans 15 amino acids. Trimming cost V 0 bases and J 3 bases, with 9 bases left between them. Germline V gene sequence: CDR1 LGHNA, CDR2 YSLEER. The CDR3 loop is CASSQDLRYNQPQHF. CDR3 in DNA: TGCGCCAGCAGCCAAGATTTGAGGTACAATCAGCCCCAGCATTTT.

This clonotype has only a few counts. The rearrangement uses TRBV20-1 and TRBJ1-1; D perhaps matches TRBD1 (5 bases). Germline V lookup: CDR1 DFQATT, CDR2 SNEGSKA (reference sequence). CDR3 size: 13 residues. V shed 7 bases and J shed 0 bases, with 12 bases lying between them. DNA of the CDR3: TGCAGTGTACCCGGGACTTTGAACACTGAAGCTTTCTTT. This encodes CSVPGTLNTEAFF.

This clonotype qualifies as medium-sized. DNA for the CDR3: TGCAGCGTTGCTGGGGCGGGTCCGAAAAAGCAGTTCTTC. It codes for CSVAGAGPKKQFF. The gene calls are TRBV29-1 and TRBJ2-1; perhaps D is TRBD1 or TRBD2 (5 bases each). Between the trimmed V and J ends, which lost 4 bases and 11 bases, there was a span of 18 bases. Looked up from germline, CDR1 is SQVTM and CDR2 is ANQGSEA. The CDR3 runs 13 residues.

This clonotype was seen more than once but under ten times. The chain recombines TRBV4-3 with TRBJ2-1; no clear D gene. The CDR3 contains 15 residues. The germline V and J ends were trimmed by 0 bases and 7 bases, with 13 bases remaining between them. Per the germline V gene, CDR1 is LGHNA and CDR2 is YSLEER. CDR3 nucleotides: TGCGCCAGCAGCCAAGACGGCCAGAGCTTAAATGAGCAGTTCTTC. Amino acids: CASSQDGQSLNEQFF.

This clonotype was recorded many times. CDR3 sequence reads: CASSSKGGAGANEQFF. The CDR3 bases are TGTGCCAGCAGTTCAAAAGGTGGGGCAGGGGCGAATGAGCAGTTCTTC. The chain couples TRBV12-3 or TRBV12-4 to TRBJ2-1; D is possibly TRBD1 (6 bases). The V and J ends lost 4 bases and 7 bases respectively, with 20 bases between them. The CDR3 runs 16 residues.

This clonotype was counted only a few times. This rearrangement joins TRBV7-2 to TRBJ2-7, with 8 bases fitting TRBD1. Germline lookup yields CDR1 SGHTA and CDR2 FQGNSA. The V segment lost 3 bases and the J segment 2 bases; nucleotides outside the gene matches: 9. The CDR3 runs to 16 residues. The CDR3 nucleotides read TGTGCCAGCAGCTTCCCCGGGACAGGAACAACCTACGAGCAGTACTTC. Its protein product is CASSFPGTGTTYEQYF.

CDR3 protein: CASSYGTSGREQYF. DNA for the CDR3: TGTGCCAGCAGCTACGGGACTAGCGGGAGAGAGCAGTACTTC. V is TRBV7-2 and J is TRBJ2-7; 14 positions agree with TRBD2. The V and J ends lost 4 bases and 7 bases, in that order; junction bases with no gene match: 3. Germline CDR1 and CDR2: SGHTA and FQGNSA. This CDR3 has 14 residues.

This clonotype has more than one count but fewer than ten. The chain has TRBV15 and TRBJ2-1, with TRBD1 as a possible D gene (5 bases). Trimming pared 0 bases from V and 2 bases from J, leaving 11 bases between. Germline loops: CDR1 LNHNV, CDR2 YYDKDF (reference sequence). The CDR3 is 16 amino acids. CDR3 coding DNA: TGTGCCACCAGCAGAGAAGGGGATAACGCCTACAATGAGCAGTTCTTC. Its translation is CATSREGDNAYNEQFF.

This chain's CDR3 is CASSQSPGTGYGYTF. The CDR3, as DNA: TGCGCCAGCAGCCAATCCCCCGGGACAGGGTATGGCTACACCTTC. This rearrangement joins TRBV4-3 to TRBJ1-2, with 9 bases lining up with TRBD1. CDR1 and CDR2 from the germline V gene are LGHNA and YSLEER. This CDR3 is 15 amino acids long. The V gene end was trimmed by 2 bases and the J gene end by 5 bases; junction bases not matched to a gene: 6.

This clonotype was seen ten or more times. The V gene is TRBV7-9, the J gene TRBJ1-2; D gene uncertain. The CDR3 length is 17 residues. The V gene lost 5 bases and the J gene lost 4 bases, with 23 bases spanning the gap. The V gene's germline CDR1 is SEHNR and CDR2 FQNEAQ (reference sequence). The CDR3 spells CASSPRGLPAKGYGYTF. The CDR3 nucleotides are TGTGCCAGCAGCCCGAGAGGACTCCCTGCCAAGGGCTATGGCTACACCTTC.

V usage is TRBV6-1 and J usage is TRBJ1-3; D remains ambiguous. The V and J ends lost 7 bases and 4 bases respectively, with 11 bases between them. Germline V lookup: CDR1 MNHNS, CDR2 SASEGT. CDR3 length equals 13 residues. CDR3 in amino acids: CASISLDGNTIYF. For the CDR3, the DNA is TGTGCCAGCATCTCGTTGGACGGAAACACCATATATTTT.

This sequence joins TRBV28 and TRBJ2-2; TRBD1 is a possible D gene (6 bases). CDR3 length: 14 residues. V was trimmed by 6 bases and J by 6 bases, leaving 14 bases between them. Germline V lookup: CDR1 MDHEN, CDR2 SYDVKM. The CDR3 here is CASSLQQGAGELFF. The DNA for the CDR3 is TGTGCCAGCAGCCTACAACAGGGTGCCGGGGAGCTGTTTTTT.

In this sample, this clonotype turned up many times. The chain uses TRBV6-6 and TRBJ1-3; D gene ambiguous. V dropped 4 bases and J dropped 2 bases, with 6 bases sitting between them. Germline V gene sequence: CDR1 MNHNY, CDR2 SVGAGI (reference sequence). The CDR3 spans 13 residues. CDR3 sequence reads: CASSSMAGNTIYF. CDR3 coding DNA: TGTGCCAGCAGTTCCATGGCTGGAAACACCATATATTTT.

This clonotype was found a few times. This rearrangement joins TRBV7-2 to TRBJ2-1; D is uncertain. V was clipped by 2 bases and J by 5 bases, with 16 bases between them. This CDR3 is built from 16 residues. The germline gives CDR1 SGHTA, CDR2 FQGNSA. The DNA for the CDR3 is TGTGCCAGCAGCTTATATCCGCCCCCGGCGGACAATGAGCAGTTCTTC. This translates into CASSLYPPPADNEQFF.